This T cell receptor beta chain was captured by sequencing in a study of blood T cell repertoires in COVID-19. The age range of participants was 18 to 89 years, with residence in about two dozen US areas. CDR1 and CDR2 from the germline V gene are KGHSH and LQKENI. V shed 4 bases, J shed 4 bases, and the junction held 5 bases outside the gene matches. The CDR3 is 14 residues long. Authors' data handling: Quantification of nucleated cells was approximated via reference gene primer amplification. Data came from immunoSEQ multiplex PCR; TCRdb stores just in-frame clones and leaves some out. V and J calls plus clone size are reproduced from that table; the DNA served to infer D and trimming. The table records approximately 220,000 clones, about 79% of them present only once.

The TCR was taken from a woman between 35 and 50 years old with acute COVID-19. Material: PBMCs or T cells enriched from blood (not recorded which). The chain recombines TRBV18 with TRBJ2-3, with 7 bases matching TRBD2. The CDR3 region has the DNA TGTGCCAGCTCACTGGGACTACCGCCAGATACGCAGTATTTT. It translates to CASSLGLPPDTQYF. Full variable domain (remainder filled in from reference TRBV18 and TRBJ2-3): NAGVMQNPRHLVRRRGQEARLRCSPMKGHSHVYWYRQLPEEGLKFMVYLQKENIIDESGMPKERFSAEFPKEGPSILRIQQVVRGDSAAYFCASSLGLPPDTQYFGPGTRLTVL.